The text below deals with one TCR beta chain. Its antigen is undetermined. The entry originates in a study of human T cells and chemical hapten exposure. The study's findings and limits: Having alopecia, the donors may differ immunologically from healthy people.

During construction of the library, unique molecular identifiers were attached to individual cDNA molecules for quantitative, reproducible TCR counting. TCRdb reprocessed the RACE reads via MiXCR and lists one record per CDR3 protein. This sample has some 360,000 distinct CDR3 sequences, with about 5.1% found just once. Time point here: pre-sensitization, week 0. Described treatment: therapeutic diphenylcyclopropenone sensitization with weekly scalp DPC. The drawing of blood occurred before each patch test was applied. Participating donors were patients with alopecia, aged 18 to 70 years, considered appropriate candidates for DPC. Here the sequenced sample was whole blood, taken in connection with sensitization to the hapten diphenylcyclopropenone (DPC). The clonotype comes from a woman in her fifties or sixties with alopecia areata. Some clones in this sample may be carry-over from other donors' samples.

CDR3 sequence (DNA): TGTGCCAGCAGCCCACAGGGGGCGTTGAGTCAGCCCCAGCATTTT. Its protein product is CASSPQGALSQPQHF. V gene TRBV7-2 combines with J gene TRBJ1-5; 9 nucleotides align to TRBD1. Germline assignment: CDR1 SGHTA and CDR2 FQGNSA. V was clipped by 5 bases and J by 6 bases; unmatched bases: 8. This CDR3 comprises 15 residues. Variable domain in full (rest from reference TRBV7-2 and TRBJ1-5): GAGVSQSPSNKVTEKGKDVELRCDPISGHTALYWYRQSLGQGLEFLIYFQGNSAPDKSGLPSDRFSAERTGGSVSTLTIQRTQQEDSAVYLCASSPQGALSQPQHFGDGTRLSIL.